A single sample gave rise to the 6 T cell receptor beta chains below, sequenced in a study of glioma-infiltrating T cells. Using RNA template, CDR3s of TCR alpha and beta were amplified with iRepertoire arm-PCR. A single record per CDR3 protein comes from TCRdb applying MiXCR to the multiplex PCR reads. The sample lists under 200,000 distinct CDR3 sequences, more than 35% occurring once. Material for sequencing was glioma tissue, nonneoplastic brain tissue, or PBMCs (not recorded which). These receptors were obtained from a human donor with low-grade glioma or glioblastoma, undergoing nonglioma brain surgery, or in good health (not recorded which).

The chain is built from TRBV6-5 and TRBJ2-1; no clear D. The end of the DNA is better explained by TRBJ2-7, so the J call may be wrong. Germline V gene sequence: CDR1 MNHEY, CDR2 SVGAGI. This CDR3 is built from 12 residues. The CDR3 bases are TGTGCCAGCAGTAGAGACGTCAATGAGCAGTACTTC. Translating gives CASSRDVNEQYF.

This chain links TRBV2 with TRBJ2-3, with TRBD1 matching over 9 bases. Germline V CDR1 and CDR2: SNHLY, FYNNEI. V gave up 8 bases and J gave up 4 bases; unmatched junction bases: 4. The CDR3 loop spans 13 amino acids. The CDR3 here is CASGTGGADTQYF. The CDR3 bases are TGTGCCAGCGGTACAGGGGGCGCAGATACGCAGTATTTT.

This clonotype showed up many times. The CDR3 sequence is CASRRAFGVEQYF. The CDR3 DNA reads as TGTGCCAGCAGACGGGCCTTCGGGGTCGAGCAGTACTTC. The chain combines TRBV7-2 with TRBJ2-7; weak D call: TRBD2 (5 bases). The V end was cut by 6 bases, the J end by 6 bases, with 15 bases between. Germline-derived CDR1 and CDR2 are SGHTA and FQGNSA. The CDR3 consists of 13 residues.

This clonotype came up many times. The gene calls are TRBV28 and TRBJ2-3; D possibly corresponds to TRBD2 (5 bases). The CDR3 sequence is 13 residues long. Germline loops: CDR1 MDHEN, CDR2 SYDVKM. Between the trimmed V and J ends, which lost 2 bases and 10 bases, there was a span of 13 bases. CDR3 coding DNA: TGTGCCAGCAGTTTAGATCGGCTAGCTTCGCAGTATTTT. It yields the protein CASSLDRLASQYF.

Comment on this clonotype: The germline gene is not matched at one end of the junction; a read error may be the cause. The rearrangement links TRBV27 to TRBJ1-5; D is undetermined. Germline V lookup: CDR1 MNHEY, CDR2 SMNVEV (reference sequence). The CDR3 totals 13 residues. The CDR3 is CARSFSVNQHQHF. In DNA, the CDR3 is TGTGCCAGAAGTTTCTCTGTAAATCAGCACCAGCATTTT.

This clonotype was recorded at least ten times. The chain employs TRBV20-1 and TRBJ2-3; 7 bases map to TRBD1. J was trimmed by 5 bases and V by 6 bases; bases with no gene match: 14. This CDR3 contains 15 residues. Looked up from germline, CDR1 is DFQATT and CDR2 is SNEGSKA (reference sequence). CDR3 coding DNA: TGCAGTGCCCTCACCAGGGACAGCATGGTAGATACGCAGTATTTT. Translated: CSALTRDSMVDTQYF.